This T cell receptor beta chain was captured in a study of cytomegalovirus exposure and HLA in healthy donors. Whole-study results and caveats: It was assumed in the presence/absence analyses that sequencing depth was roughly uniform across donors. It was in a later analysis that TCR association rates were seen to vary by HLA locus, highest for DRB1 and lowest for HLA-C.

CDR3 size: 13 residues. The V end lost 6 bases, the J end lost 6 bases, and 14 bases lay between the germline ends. CDR1 is MNHEY and CDR2 is SVGAGI in the germline V gene. Comment on this clone: Its specificity is not known.

PCR employed 60 Vbeta and 13 Jbeta primers. The table came from immunoSEQ multiplex PCR; TCRdb's copy has only in-frame clones and leaves some out. This sample carries fewer than 200,000 clones, approximately 80% of them seen once, and the ten largest clones take roughly 9.7%. J is TRBJ1-1 and V is TRBV6-5; possible D gene TRBD1, 6 bases. The TCR comes from a man in his late teens or twenties in good health and CMV-seropositive. Sequenced material: PBMCs. CDR3: CASRGNRAAEAFF. In nucleotides, the CDR3 is TGTGCCAGCAGAGGAAACAGGGCTGCTGAAGCTTTCTTT.